This T cell receptor (beta chain) originates from a study of shared clonotypes between healthy human individuals. About the study: Each donor contributed plates that comprised three CD4 naive, three CD4 memory, two CD8 naive and one CD8 memory. Notes on the study in general: Clonotype sharing among donors was expected to depend on sequencing depth. Naive CD4 clonotype sharing across several donors was 4% to 5%.

CDR1 and CDR2 (germline): SGHTA, FQGNSA. The CDR3 spans 15 residues. Trimming pared 4 bases from V and 3 bases from J, leaving 10 bases between. Regarding this clone: Its antigen is unknown.

TCRdb's table, derived via immunoSEQ multiplex PCR, lists solely in-frame clones and lacks some. The table lists just over 2,000,000 clones, 90% to 95% of them singletons, with more than 0.1% in the top ten. The V gene is TRBV7-2, the J gene TRBJ1-6, with D maybe TRBD1 (5 bases). The source of this sequence is a man aged 18 to 35 in good health. The sample taken for sequencing was naive CD4+ T cells sorted from blood. Subset denoted: CD45RA+ positively selected. CDR3 amino acids: CASSSSGFYNSPLHF. CDR3 DNA: TGTGCCAGCAGCTCATCAGGGTTCTATAATTCACCCCTCCACTTT.